This T cell receptor beta chain came from a study of cytomegalovirus exposure and HLA in healthy donors. Turning to the study itself: The 120 or so validation repertoires were reported in a later analysis to have been generated on the same platform as the roughly 670 first-cohort repertoires. Study-level findings and limits: Among TCR beta chains, those listed as cytomegalovirus-associated numbered about 160. The authors confirmed in vitro that a few CMV-associated chains were specific for CMV antigens.

Data came from immunoSEQ multiplex PCR; TCRdb stores just in-frame clones and leaves some out. The sample lists 200,000 to 250,000 clones; under 95% were seen once. Of note for this clone: Its antigen is currently unknown.

The CDR3 is made up of 14 amino acids. CDR1 is SGHVS, CDR2 FNYEAQ, per germline. Trimming removed 5 bases from V and 1 base from J; junction bases left unmatched: 4. Sample: PBMCs. The rearrangement joins TRBV7-6 to TRBJ1-1; TRBD1 agrees at 7 bases. The TCR comes from a woman younger than 35 in good health and CMV-seronegative. The CDR3 DNA is TGTGCCAGCAGCGAAACAGGGGAGAACACTGAAGCTTTCTTT. Protein: CASSETGENTEAFF. The whole variable domain, remainder taken from reference TRBV7-6 and TRBJ1-1, is GAGVSQSPRYKVTKRGQDVALRCDPISGHVSLYWYRQALGQGPEFLTYFNYEAQQDKSGLPNDRFSAERPEGSISTLTIQRTEQRDSAMYRCASSETGENTEAFFGQGTRLTVV.